This entry lists 3 T cell receptor beta chains sequenced from one sample in a study of T cell responses to AZD1222 COVID-19 vaccine. Produced via immunoSEQ multiplex PCR; TCRdb's table is partial and in-frame only. The repertoire holds 150,000 to 200,000 clones, about 92% seen once, with around 3.6% in the top ten. Sequenced here: peripheral blood, sampled 28 days after the second dose of the MenACWY control vaccine. These receptors all come from an adult who received the MenACWY meningococcal vaccine as a control.

The V gene is TRBV24-1, the J gene TRBJ2-7; D is perhaps TRBD2 (5 bases). This CDR3 has 13 amino acids. Trimming left V 4 bases short and J 2 bases short, with 8 bases between. Looked up from germline, CDR1 is KGHDR and CDR2 is SFDVKD. CDR3 nucleotide sequence: TGTGCCACCAGTGACTCCGGGACCTACGAGCAGTACTTC. This sequence encodes CATSDSGTYEQYF.

The chain joins TRBV19 to TRBJ2-6, with 13 nucleotides matching TRBD2. The V and J ends lost 3 bases and 3 bases, in that order; junction bases with no gene match: 11. The V gene's germline CDR1 is LNHDA and CDR2 SQIVND (reference sequence). There are 20 residues in the CDR3. The CDR3 protein is CASSMRGTGLAGFGANVLTF. Here the CDR3 DNA reads TGTGCCAGTAGTATGAGGGGGACGGGACTAGCGGGATTTGGGGCCAACGTCCTGACTTTC.

The gene calls are TRBV10-2 and TRBJ1-2; the match to TRBD1 covers 11 bases. The CDR3 covers 19 residues. V dropped 5 bases and J dropped 3; count of bases not matched to a gene: 17. The germline gives CDR1 WSHSY, CDR2 SAAADI. CDR3 nucleotide sequence: TGCGCCAGCAGTTTTACTTCCGGGACAGGGGGAAGTTACGACTATGGCTACACCTTC. This encodes CASSFTSGTGGSYDYGYTF.